This is a list of T cell receptor beta chains from one sample in a study of blood T cell repertoires in COVID-19. Clones were sequenced by immunoSEQ multiplex PCR, and TCRdb holds only the in-frame ones, with some missing. The table has around 240,000 clones, more than 65% seen once. Sequencing used peripheral blood. The receptor source for this set is a woman in her 40s who had recovered from COVID-19. The CDR3 runs from the conserved cysteine through the conserved F or W. The order of the fields is V gene, CDR3 length, J gene, CDR3 protein.

V: TRBV29-1; length: 16; J: TRBJ2-1; CDR3: CSVVPPISEAYNEQFF
V: TRBV28; length: 14; J: TRBJ2-2; CDR3: CASNGQSLTGELFF
V: TRBV3-1/TRBV3-2; length: 15; J: TRBJ2-7; CDR3: CASSQLRDRVDEQYF
V: TRBV5-1; length: 13; J: TRBJ1-1; CDR3: CASSLDRETEAFF
V: TRBV4-3; length: 17; J: TRBJ1-2; CDR3: CASSQGQGTVRNYGYTF
V: TRBV7-2; length: 16; J: TRBJ2-3; CDR3: CASSLAGAASTDTQYF
V: TRBV18; length: 13; J: TRBJ1-4; CDR3: CASSPREGEKLFF
V: TRBV7-9; length: 14; J: TRBJ2-3; CDR3: CASSLTSESHTQYF
V: TRBV7-2; length: 14; J: TRBJ1-4; CDR3: CASSPASFNEKLFF
V: TRBV5-1; length: 16; J: TRBJ1-4; CDR3: CASSPGLARTNEKLFF